The T cell receptor beta chain described here comes from a study of blood T cell repertoires in COVID-19. Germline values: CDR1 MGHDK, CDR2 SYGVNS. The CDR3 spans 15 residues. The V gene lost 5 bases and the J gene lost 4 bases, with 15 bases spanning the gap. Sequencing used immunoSEQ multiplex PCR; TCRdb keeps in-frame clones, though not all of them. The profile shows roughly 200,000 clones, 80% to 85% of them singletons. The chain joins TRBV25-1 to TRBJ2-1; no clear D gene. The specimen was peripheral blood. The TCR was taken from a woman aged 80 or over with active or convalescent COVID-19. CDR3 protein: CASSKLADVYNEQFF. In DNA form, the CDR3 reads TGTGCCAGCAGTAAATTAGCAGACGTTTACAATGAGCAGTTCTTC.